This T cell receptor (beta chain) was captured by sequencing in a study of blood T cell repertoires in COVID-19. Background on the study: The study drew acute and convalescent COVID-19 samples from the United States, Italy and Spain.

Authors' methods: Reference gene primer amplification yielded estimated nucleated cell counts. Some clones are missing from TCRdb's copy, which holds only in-frame ones; the method was immunoSEQ multiplex PCR. Clone size and the V and J calls come from that table; the DNA yielded D and trimming. The table has approximately 58,000 clones, approximately 80% seen once. V shed 3 bases and J shed 2 bases, with 14 bases lying between them. The CDR3 spans 15 residues. Looked up from germline, CDR1 is LGHDT and CDR2 is YNNKEL (reference sequence). The sample consisted of peripheral blood. The chain carries TRBV3-1 (or the pseudogene TRBV3-2) and TRBJ2-7; perhaps TRBD2 as D (6 bases). The source is a man aged 70-80 years with active or convalescent COVID-19. Here the CDR3 DNA reads TGTGCCAGCAGCCAGTCGGTGGGGACTCCCTACGAGCAGTACTTC. Amino acids: CASSQSVGTPYEQYF.